This is a list of T cell receptor beta chains from one sample in a study of blood T cells in healthy people across ages. TCRdb called the 5' RACE reads again in MiXCR, with one record for every CDR3 protein. In the table there are 1,500,000 or so distinct CDR3 sequences, approximately 59% of which are singletons. Sequencing input: blood. These receptors came from a young man in good health. Both conserved end residues are part of each CDR3. The D gene is left open where the match is weak. Clone size is stated in some rows and not others, as once, few, many or a class when expanded.

D	J	size	V	DNA	CDR3
.	TRBJ2-7	.	TRBV4-1	TGCGCCAGCAGCCACTCGGGACTCTACGAGCAGTACTTC	CASSHSGLYEQYF
.	TRBJ1-6	.	TRBV6-5	TGTGCCAGCAGCTTGGGGATACCCTATAATTCACCCCTCCACTTT	CASSLGIPYNSPLHF
TRBD1	TRBJ1-3	.	TRBV7-9	TGTGCCAGCAGCAAACAGGGGGCAGGAAACACCATATATTTT	CASSKQGAGNTIYF
.	TRBJ2-7	.	TRBV6-1	TGTGCCAGCAGTCCCGCGGAGGGTTACTCCTACGAGCAGTACTTC	CASSPAEGYSYEQYF
.	TRBJ1-2	.	TRBV27	TGTGCCAGCAGTTTATCATATCGGGGAGGGGGGAACTATGGCTACACCTTC	CASSLSYRGGGNYGYTF
.	TRBJ2-1	.	TRBV29-1	TGCAGCCTGGGGGGAAAGGCTAGCATCGAGACCCAGTTCTTC	CSLGGKASIETQFF
TRBD1	TRBJ2-3	.	TRBV20-1	TGCAGTGCTAGAAACTTCACAGGGGGCTACGATACGCAGTATTTT	CSARNFTGGYDTQYF
TRBD2	TRBJ2-7	.	TRBV20-1	TGCAGTGCTAGAATTCCTAGCGGGTACGAGCAGTACTTC	CSARIPSGYEQYF
.	TRBJ2-5	.	TRBV3-1	TGTGCCAGCAGCCAACCCCAGGGCAGAAGTGGGCAGTACTTC	CASSQPQGRSGQYF
TRBD2	TRBJ2-7	.	TRBV29-1	TGCAGCGTTGAAGACGGGACTAGCGGGGGAAATGAGCAGTACTTC	CSVEDGTSGGNEQYF
.	TRBJ1-1	.	TRBV7-9	TGTGCCAGCAGTTGGACACCTTCGAACACTGAAGCTTTCTTT	CASSWTPSNTEAFF
.	TRBJ2-3	.	TRBV20-1	TGCAGTGCTAGAGATAGTTTGCCAGATACGCAGTATTTT	CSARDSLPDTQYF
TRBD1	TRBJ2-7	.	TRBV2	TGTGCCAGCAGGGCAGGACAGGGCCCCAGCTCCTACGAGCAGTACTTC	CASRAGQGPSSYEQYF
TRBD1	TRBJ2-5	many	TRBV28	TGTGCCAGCAGTTTGCAGGGACAGGGTCTGACGGGAGAGACCCAGTACTTC	CASSLQGQGLTGETQYF
.	TRBJ2-4	.	TRBV13	TGTGCCAGCAGCCCTACGGGATTACCAGACAAAAACATTCAGTACTTC	CASSPTGLPDKNIQYF
.	TRBJ1-2	.	TRBV7-9	TGTGCCAGCAGCCCGAGGGCAAGGGAGGCTCTCATTTATGGCTACACCTTC	CASSPRAREALIYGYTF
.	TRBJ1-2	few	TRBV6-5	TGTGCCAGCAGTGGGCTAGACTATGGCTACACCTTC	CASSGLDYGYTF
TRBD1	TRBJ2-7	few	TRBV5-1	TGCGCCAGCAGCTTGGAAGGGACAGGGTTCTACGAGCAGTACTTC	CASSLEGTGFYEQYF
.	TRBJ1-2	.	TRBV5-4	TGTGCCAGCAGCTCCGCGGGTTTGCTCTATGGCTACACCTTC	CASSSAGLLYGYTF
.	TRBJ1-1	few	TRBV29-1	TGCAGCACTTCAGGGGAAGCTGAAGCTTTCTTT	CSTSGEAEAFF
.	TRBJ2-7	.	TRBV27	TGTGCCAGCAGCCCCGGGGGCCCCCCTAACGAGCAGTACTTC	CASSPGGPPNEQYF
.	TRBJ1-5	.	TRBV4-1	TGCGCCAGCAGCCAAGGAGGGCAGCATTATAGCAATCAGCCCCAGCATTTT	CASSQGGQHYSNQPQHF
.	TRBJ2-7	.	TRBV7-6	TGTGCCAGCAGCTTAGCGGAGGCGGCCTCCTACGAGCAGTACTTC	CASSLAEAASYEQYF
.	TRBJ2-2	.	TRBV5-1	TGCGCCAGCAGCTCGCAGCAGAAAGCGGCCAACACCGGGGAGCTGTTTTTT	CASSSQQKAANTGELFF
.	TRBJ2-1	.	TRBV25-1	TGTGCCAGCAGTGAAACTCTCATGGAATACAGGGTGCATGAGCAGTTCTTC	CASSETLMEYRVHEQFF
.	TRBJ1-4	once	TRBV4-1	TGCGCCAGCAGCCAAGATGAGGGGGTAAAACTGTTTTTT	CASSQDEGVKLFF
.	TRBJ2-7	once	TRBV5-6	TGTGCCAGCAGCTTCAAACCAGGGGTGAGCCATGTTTGGGAGCAGTACTTC	CASSFKPGVSHVWEQYF
TRBD2	TRBJ2-3	once	TRBV9	TGTGCCAGCAGCCCCTCTCTAGCGGGGCCTACCACAGATACGCAGTATTTT	CASSPSLAGPTTDTQYF
.	TRBJ2-5	.	TRBV15	TGTGCCACCAGCAGAAAGAGGGGAATAGAGACCCAGTACTTC	CATSRKRGIETQYF
TRBD2	TRBJ2-1	.	TRBV7-2	TGTGCCAGCAGCTTACAGGGACTAGCGGGAGATGAGCAGTTCTTC	CASSLQGLAGDEQFF
.	TRBJ2-1	.	TRBV6-2/TRBV6-3	TGTGCCAGCAGCCGACCCACAGGGTATGAGCAGTTCTTC	CASSRPTGYEQFF
TRBD1	TRBJ2-7	.	TRBV20-1	TGCAGTGCAAAGGGGGGGACAGGGGACGACGAGCAGTACTTC	CSAKGGTGDDEQYF
TRBD1	TRBJ2-1	once	TRBV20-1	TGCAGTATAGAGGACAGGGGGTCCTACAATGAGCAGTTCTTC	CSIEDRGSYNEQFF
TRBD1	TRBJ2-1	few	TRBV29-1	TGCAGCGTTGATGCGGGACAGGAATACAATGAGCAGTTCTTC	CSVDAGQEYNEQFF
.	TRBJ2-3	.	TRBV11-2	TGTGCCAGCAGCTTAAATTTAGGGGCAGATACGCAGTATTTT	CASSLNLGADTQYF
.	TRBJ1-2	.	TRBV28	TGTGCCAGCACCCAGAACAGGGTTTATGGCTACACCTTC	CASTQNRVYGYTF
.	TRBJ2-7	.	TRBV9	TGTGCCAGCAGCATCGGGGGCGGATACGAGCAGTACTTC	CASSIGGGYEQYF
.	TRBJ2-7	.	TRBV7-9	TGTGCCAGCAGCTTCTCCCACACCTACGAGCAGTACTTC	CASSFSHTYEQYF
TRBD2	TRBJ2-5	.	TRBV20-1	TGCAGTGCTCACTCCCCTATAGCGGGGGGGCGAAAGACCCAGTACTTC	CSAHSPIAGGRKTQYF
TRBD2	TRBJ2-1	once	TRBV29-1	TGCAGCGCCCTAGCGGGAGGGCCGAATGAGCAGTTCTTC	CSALAGGPNEQFF
TRBD1	TRBJ2-7	once	TRBV19	TGTGCCAGTAGTCCATACCGGCAAACAGGGGGCGTTGACGAGCAGTACTTC	CASSPYRQTGGVDEQYF
TRBD1	TRBJ1-1	.	TRBV28	TGTGCCAGCAGACTAGGACAGGGATTCTCTGAAGCTTTCTTT	CASRLGQGFSEAFF
.	TRBJ2-3	few	TRBV4-1	TGCGCCACCACCCAGCTGGCCACGGGGGCGCAGTATTTT	CATTQLATGAQYF
TRBD1	TRBJ1-6	.	TRBV28	TGTGCCAGCAGTTTATCGACAGGGGGCACCTATAATTCACCCCTCCACTTT	CASSLSTGGTYNSPLHF
.	TRBJ2-1	.	TRBV15	TGTGCCACCAGCTGGACCGTGCTACGGGCCTACGAGCAGTTCTTC	CATSWTVLRAYEQFF
.	TRBJ1-1	few	TRBV29-1	TGCAGCGTTGAAAGGGGTGACACTGAAGCTTTCTTT	CSVERGDTEAFF
.	TRBJ1-2	.	TRBV25-1	TGTGCCAGCAGTGACAGATGGGACTATGGCTACACCTTC	CASSDRWDYGYTF
.	TRBJ2-7	.	TRBV7-9	TGTGCCAGCAGCTTAGGGGCAGGGTCCGACGAGCAGTACTTC	CASSLGAGSDEQYF
.	TRBJ2-1	few	TRBV6-5	TGTGCCAGCAGTTACTCACGCCTCAATGAGCAGTTCTTC	CASSYSRLNEQFF
TRBD2	TRBJ2-3	.	TRBV20-1	TGCAGTGCTAGGGGACCGGGGAGGGGCACAGATACGCAGTATTTT	CSARGPGRGTDTQYF
TRBD1	TRBJ2-7	.	TRBV6-2/TRBV6-3	TGTGCCAGCAGTTACATCGACAGGGTTCCCCTCGAGCAGTACTTC	CASSYIDRVPLEQYF
TRBD1	TRBJ2-3	.	TRBV27	TGTGCCAGCAGGCTGGACAGGGCTTACACAGATACGCAGTATTTT	CASRLDRAYTDTQYF
.	TRBJ2-6	few	TRBV15	TGTGCCACCAGCAGGATCCGCTCTGGGGCCAACGTCCTGACTTTC	CATSRIRSGANVLTF
.	TRBJ2-3	.	TRBV6-2/TRBV6-3	TGTGCCAGCATGACAGGTTCAGATACGCAGTATTTT	CASMTGSDTQYF
.	TRBJ2-5	.	TRBV20-1	TGCAGTGCAAGCCCCACGGGAAACCTAGAGACCCAGTACTTC	CSASPTGNLETQYF